The present entry profiles one T cell receptor beta chain with its context. The data are from a study of cytomegalovirus exposure and HLA in healthy donors. The germline V gene has CDR1 SEHNR and CDR2 FQNEAQ (reference sequence). The CDR3 length is 17 residues. V lost 5 bases, J lost 1 base, and 21 bases lay in between. The PCR had 60 Vbeta and 13 Jbeta primers. Libraries were prepared by immunoSEQ multiplex PCR; TCRdb keeps only in-frame clonotypes and omits some of them. The data show some 130,000 clones, with 70% to 80% seen just once and 3% to 3.5% held by the top ten. The clonotype comes from a female donor in good health and CMV-seronegative. The chain is built from TRBV7-9 and TRBJ2-7; a weak D match, TRBD1 (6 bases). The sample was PBMCs. The DNA for the CDR3 is TGTGCCAGCAGCCCCAGAACCACCGGGACACAGTCCTACGAGCAGTACTTC. Amino acid sequence: CASSPRTTGTQSYEQYF.